Below, 2 T cell receptor beta chains from the same sample are listed, as sequenced in a study of blood T cell repertoires in COVID-19. Sequencing used immunoSEQ multiplex PCR; TCRdb keeps in-frame clones, though not all of them. The sample holds about 260,000 clones, approximately 92% seen once. Sequencing was done on a sample of PBMCs or T cells enriched from blood (not recorded which). The receptors come from a woman aged 18-29 years who had recovered from COVID-19.

Here the CDR3 reads CASRTSGGSTEAFF. CDR3 DNA sequence: TGTGCCAGTAGAACCTCAGGGGGAAGCACTGAAGCTTTCTTT. This sequence joins TRBV19 and TRBJ1-1; 7 nucleotides line up with TRBD1. This CDR3 has 14 residues. Germline CDR1 is LNHDA and CDR2 is SQIVND (reference sequence). Trimming removed 6 bases from V and 4 bases from J; junction bases left unmatched: 8.

The sample holds one count of this clone. V is TRBV3-1 (or the pseudogene TRBV3-2) and J is TRBJ1-1; D gene uncertain. Per germline, CDR1 LGHDT and CDR2 YNNKEL (reference sequence). CDR3 length: 13 amino acids. Trimming cost V 1 base and J 4 bases, with 7 bases left between them. The CDR3 is CASSQAPSTEAFF. The CDR3 nucleotides are TGTGCCAGCAGCCAAGCCCCCTCCACTGAAGCTTTCTTT.